This T cell receptor beta chain came from a study of PD-L1 blockade in urothelial cancer. Clones were sequenced by immunoSEQ multiplex PCR, and TCRdb holds only the in-frame ones, with some missing. The data show roughly 63,000 clones, roughly four fifths seen once. Time point specified: pretreatment peripheral blood. This CDR3 has 13 residues. The J segment lost 5 bases and the V segment lost 6 bases, leaving 6 bases of the junction unmatched. CDR1 is MNHEY and CDR2 is SVGAGI in the germline V gene. The V gene is TRBV6-5, the J gene TRBJ1-1; 7 nucleotides line up with TRBD1. The sequence came from an older man with urothelial cancer. Sequencing was performed on PBMCs, taken around atezolizumab (anti-PD-L1) treatment. CDR3 bases: TGTGCCAGCAGGAAATCAGGGGGAACTGAAGCTTTCTTT. Translated, it gives CASRKSGGTEAFF.